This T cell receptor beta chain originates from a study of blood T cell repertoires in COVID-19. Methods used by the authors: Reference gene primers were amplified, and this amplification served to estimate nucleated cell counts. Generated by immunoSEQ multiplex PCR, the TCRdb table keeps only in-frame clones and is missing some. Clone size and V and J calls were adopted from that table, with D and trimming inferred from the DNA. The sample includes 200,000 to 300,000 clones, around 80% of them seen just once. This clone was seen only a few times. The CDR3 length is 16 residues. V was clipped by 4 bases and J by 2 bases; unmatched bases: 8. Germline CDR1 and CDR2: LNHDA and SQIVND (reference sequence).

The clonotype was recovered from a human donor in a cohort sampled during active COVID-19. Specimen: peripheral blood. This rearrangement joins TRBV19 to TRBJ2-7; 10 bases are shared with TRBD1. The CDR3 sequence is CASSRPGTGVPYEQYF. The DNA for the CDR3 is TGTGCCAGTAGTAGGCCCGGGACAGGGGTTCCCTACGAGCAGTACTTC. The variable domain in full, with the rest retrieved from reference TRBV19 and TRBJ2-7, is DGGITQSPKYLFRKEGQNVTLSCEQNLNHDAMYWYRQDPGQGLRLIYYSQIVNDFQKGDIAEGYSVSREKKESFPLTVTSAQKNPTAFYLCASSRPGTGVPYEQYFGPGTRLTVT.